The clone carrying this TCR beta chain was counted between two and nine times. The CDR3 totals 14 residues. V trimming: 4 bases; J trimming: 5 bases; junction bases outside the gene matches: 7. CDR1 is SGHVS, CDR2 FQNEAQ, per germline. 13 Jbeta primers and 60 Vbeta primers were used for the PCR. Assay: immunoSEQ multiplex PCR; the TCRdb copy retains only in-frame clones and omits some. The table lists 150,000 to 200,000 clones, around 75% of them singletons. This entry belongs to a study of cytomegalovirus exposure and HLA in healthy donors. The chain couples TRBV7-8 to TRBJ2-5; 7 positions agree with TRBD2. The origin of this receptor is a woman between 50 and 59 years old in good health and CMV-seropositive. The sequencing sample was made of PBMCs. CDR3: CASSSRGGWETQYF. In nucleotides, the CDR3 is TGTGCCAGCAGCTCCCGCGGGGGTTGGGAGACCCAGTACTTC.